This TCR beta chain was observed in a study of cytomegalovirus exposure and HLA in healthy donors. Points from the study as a whole: In a later analysis, HLA-associated beta chains showed higher expansion and lower generation probabilities than comparable chains.

The CDR3 has 15 amino acids. Germline CDR1 and CDR2: SGDLS and YYNGEE. V lost 0 bases, J lost 9 bases, and 13 bases lay in between. 60 Vbeta and 13 Jbeta primers were used in PCR. Assay used: immunoSEQ multiplex PCR; TCRdb lists only in-frame clones, some missing. The sample yields 95,000 to 100,000 clones, about four fifths seen once. A remark on this clone: Its antigen is unknown.

Input material: PBMCs. V usage is TRBV9 and J usage is TRBJ1-6, with TRBD1 as a possible D gene (6 bases). The TCR was taken from a human donor in good health. The CDR3 sequence: CASSVDPTTGSPLHF. The CDR3 DNA is TGTGCCAGCAGCGTAGATCCTACGACAGGTTCACCCCTCCACTTT.